One sample yielded the 28 T cell receptor beta chains listed below, sequenced in a study of CD8+CD57+ T cells in acquired aplastic anemia. The template used for profiling TCR beta VDJ and CDR3 was genomic DNA. TCRdb independently ran MiXCR on the reads; one entry per CDR3 protein. The sample yields around 430,000 distinct CDR3 sequences, 25% to 40% seen once. Patients chosen for sequencing had shown CD8+CD57+ cell expansion by flow cytometry. The sample was sorted CD4+, CD8+, or CD8+CD57+ T cells (not recorded which) from PBMCs. The receptor set was obtained from a human donor with aplastic anemia.

The sample holds many counts of this clonotype. The chain uses TRBV25-1 and TRBJ2-1, with 10 bases identical to TRBD2. CDR3 size: 16 residues. Losses at the gene ends were 2 bases for V and 5 bases for J; bases not matched to a gene: 6. CDR1 is MGHDK and CDR2 is SYGVNS in the germline V gene. The CDR3 loop reads CASSERSGGAHNEQFF. The DNA of the CDR3 is TGTGCCAGCAGTGAAAGGAGCGGGGGGGCCCACAATGAGCAGTTCTTC.

The chain joins TRBV5-5 to TRBJ1-3; D gene ambiguous. The V end was cut by 0 bases, the J end by 4 bases, with 8 bases between. Germline CDR1 SGHKS, CDR2 YYEKEE (reference sequence). This CDR3 has 14 residues. The CDR3 DNA reads TGTGCCAGCAGCTTGGTTTTGGGAGGAAACACCATATATTTT. Translated, it gives CASSLVLGGNTIYF.

The chain couples TRBV10-1 to TRBJ2-7; D not certain. V shed 1 base and J shed 6 bases, with 7 bases lying between them. Germline V gives CDR1 WNHNN, CDR2 SYGVQD (reference sequence). The CDR3 spans 12 residues. Here the CDR3 reads CASSEWDREQYF. CDR3 nucleotide sequence: TGCGCCAGCAGTGAGTGGGATCGCGAGCAGTACTTC.

The chain combines TRBV2 with TRBJ2-4; D is possibly TRBD1 or TRBD2 (6 bases each). The CDR3 runs 14 residues. Germline values: CDR1 SNHLY, CDR2 FYNNEI. V was trimmed by 6 bases and J by 5 bases, leaving 14 bases between them. As DNA, the CDR3 is TGTGCCAGCAGCGTAGGGGGGCGGGAAAACATTCAGTACTTC. The encoded protein is CASSVGGRENIQYF. The complete variable domain, with remaining parts taken from reference TRBV2 and TRBJ2-4, reads EPEVTQTPSHQVTQMGQEVILRCVPISNHLYFYWYRQILGQKVEFLVSFYNNEISEKSEIFDDQFSVERPDGSNFTLKIRSTKLEDSAMYFCASSVGGRENIQYFGAGTRLSVL.

As regards this clonotype: A much larger clone is a single base away; this may be a read error. This chain joins TRBV7-9 and TRBJ2-7; the D is unclear. V lost 2 bases to trimming and J lost 1 base, with 12 bases between them. Germline lookup yields CDR1 SEHNR and CDR2 FQNEAQ (reference sequence). The CDR3 consists of 15 residues. CDR3 loop: CASSLKVGLSYEQYF. The CDR3 DNA is TGTGCCAGCAGCTTAAAGGTGGGTCTTTCCTACGAGCAGTACTTC. The complete variable domain, with remaining parts taken from reference TRBV7-9 and TRBJ2-7, reads DTGVSQNPRHKITKRGQNVTFRCDPISEHNRLYWYRQTLGQGPEFLTYFQNEAQLEKSRLLSDRFSAERPKGSFSTLEIQRTEQGDSAMYLCASSLKVGLSYEQYFGPGTRLTVT.

This clonotype was picked up many times. Its ends do not fully match the called genes, so a read error is possible. The V and J genes are TRBV10-1 and TRBJ2-1; D uncertain. Per germline, CDR1 WNHNN and CDR2 SYGVQD (reference sequence). CDR3 length: 8 amino acids. CDR3 amino acids: CASSADTF. The CDR3 DNA follows: TGCGCCAGCAGTGCAGACACTTTC.

This clonotype appeared many times. The chain has TRBV10-2 and TRBJ2-7; no clear D gene. Germline loops: CDR1 WSHSY, CDR2 SAAADI. V was cut by 2 bases and J by 6 bases, with 14 bases left in between. The CDR3 covers 14 residues. The CDR3 region is CASSEALGPFEQYF. The CDR3 nucleotides are TGCGCCAGCAGTGAGGCGTTAGGGCCGTTCGAGCAGTACTTC.

This sequence joins TRBV2 and TRBJ2-1, with D uncertain. Between the trimmed V and J ends, which lost 3 bases and 4 bases, there was a span of 7 bases. Germline values: CDR1 SNHLY, CDR2 FYNNEI. This CDR3 region has 13 residues. CDR3 sequence: CASSEGLYNEQFF. The CDR3, as DNA: TGTGCCAGCAGTGAGGGATTATACAATGAGCAGTTCTTC.

Concerning this clonotype: A read error may explain this, as a much larger clone is one base away. The CDR3 does not close with the conserved phenylalanine or tryptophan, likely indicating a read error. V is TRBV12-3 or TRBV12-4 and J is TRBJ1-2, with D perhaps matching TRBD1 (5 bases). This CDR3 has 12 residues. Trimming cost V 7 bases and J 9 bases, with 15 bases left between them. The CDR3 coding sequence is TGTGCCAGCACCCAAAGGGAGGGGAGCTACACCTAC. Amino acid sequence: CASTQREGSYTY.

J is TRBJ2-3 and V is TRBV15; 8 positions agree with TRBD2. Germline trimming cut 8 bases from V and 2 bases from J; bases unmatched to any gene: 6. CDR1 is LNHNV and CDR2 is YYDKDF in the germline V gene (reference sequence). The CDR3 contains 14 residues. The CDR3 region is CATRRAGDTDTQYF. The CDR3 coding sequence is TGTGCCACCCGGAGAGCGGGAGACACAGATACGCAGTATTTT.

This clonotype was found a few times. A much larger clone sits a single nucleotide away, making a read error possible. The chain is built from TRBV19 and TRBJ2-7; 7 nucleotides agree with TRBD1. The CDR3 consists of 15 residues. CDR1 and CDR2 from the germline V gene are LNHDA and SQIVND (reference sequence). The CDR3: CASSPPGQDSYEQCF. The CDR3 DNA sequence: TGTGCCAGTAGTCCACCCGGACAGGATTCCTACGAGCAGTGCTTC.

The V and J genes are TRBV25-1 and TRBJ1-3; D uncertain. V lost 6 bases and J lost 3, with 15 bases in between. The CDR3 spans 15 residues. The V gene's germline CDR1 is MGHDK and CDR2 SYGVNS. The CDR3 loop reads CASRVGDVDGNTIYF. CDR3 in DNA: TGTGCCAGCAGGGTTGGTGATGTAGATGGAAACACCATATATTTT.

The J gene is TRBJ2-1, the V gene TRBV20-1; D gene ambiguous. V was cut by 1 base and J by 4 bases, with 11 bases left in between. The CDR3 spans 14 residues. The germline V gene has CDR1 DFQATT and CDR2 SNEGSKA (reference sequence). Written as DNA, the CDR3 is TGCAGTGCTAGAGTGACGGGTCTATACAATGAGCAGTTCTTC. Translated, it gives CSARVTGLYNEQFF.

The chain couples TRBV5-1 to TRBJ1-1; 10 bases fit TRBD1. The CDR3 extends over 16 amino acids. V was pared by 3 bases and J by 1 base, with 6 bases of the junction left unmatched. Germline loops: CDR1 SGHRS, CDR2 YFSETQ. The CDR3 nucleotides read TGCGCCAGCAGCTCATTCGGGACAGGGGCGAACACTGAAGCTTTCTTT. This sequence encodes CASSSFGTGANTEAFF.

Only a few counts were recorded for this clonotype. This sequence joins TRBV2 and TRBJ2-1, with TRBD2 matching 7 bases. With V trimmed by 5 bases and J by 4 bases, 11 bases remained unmatched. Germline CDR1 is SNHLY and CDR2 is FYNNEI. The CDR3 covers 16 residues. The CDR3 loop is CASSRPRGDGYNEQFF. The CDR3 DNA sequence: TGTGCCAGCAGTCGTCCCCGGGGGGACGGTTACAATGAGCAGTTCTTC.

This sequence joins TRBV24-1 and TRBJ2-3; TRBD2 is a possible D gene (5 bases). The CDR3 is made up of 15 amino acids. The germline V and J ends were trimmed by 4 bases and 1 base, with 11 bases remaining between them. Germline V gene sequence: CDR1 KGHDR, CDR2 SFDVKD. This CDR3 reads CATSEWRAGTDTQYF. The CDR3 region has the DNA TGTGCCACCAGTGAATGGCGAGCGGGCACAGATACGCAGTATTTT.

This clonotype was found many times. The rearrangement links TRBV19 to TRBJ1-6, with D possibly being TRBD1 (5 bases). Trimming removed 4 bases from V and 7 bases from J, with 14 bases in between. The CDR3 runs to 15 residues. The germline gives CDR1 LNHDA, CDR2 SQIVND (reference sequence). CDR3 coding DNA: TGTGCCAGTAGTACGTCCGGGACTGGAAATTCACCCCTCCACTTT. Its protein is CASSTSGTGNSPLHF.

On this clonotype: A read error may produce the germline difference seen at one junction end. V gene TRBV5-8 combines with J gene TRBJ1-5; D is ambiguous. Per germline, CDR1 SGHTS and CDR2 YDEGEE. The CDR3 extends over 15 amino acids. The CDR3 DNA is TGTACCAGCAGCCGAACTATGGACGGGAATCAGCCCCAGCATTTT. This translates into CTSSRTMDGNQPQHF. The whole variable domain, remainder taken from reference TRBV5-8 and TRBJ1-5, is EAGVTQSPTHLIKTRGQQATLRCSPISGHTSVYWYQQALGLGLQFLLWYDEGEERNRGNFPPRFSGRQFPNYSSELNVNALELEDSALYLCTSSRTMDGNQPQHFGDGTRLSIL.

This clonotype was observed many times. The chain is built from TRBV19 and TRBJ1-5, with a possible D match to TRBD1 (5 bases). The CDR3 extends over 15 amino acids. Between the trimmed V and J ends, which lost 8 bases and 3 bases, there was a span of 17 bases. Germline V gene data show CDR1 as LNHDA and CDR2 as SQIVND (reference sequence). The CDR3 bases are TGTGCCAGTCTCCCGCTTGACAGACCCAATCAGCCCCAGCATTTT. It translates to CASLPLDRPNQPQHF.

This clonotype showed up just a few times. This rearrangement joins TRBV11-1 to TRBJ2-3; D remains unclear. Germline CDR1 reads SGHAT; CDR2 reads FQDESV (reference sequence). The CDR3 has 16 amino acids. The V and J ends lost 0 bases and 2 bases respectively, with 12 bases between them. CDR3 sequence: CASSLALGSLTDTQYF. The CDR3 nucleotides read TGTGCCAGCAGCTTAGCCCTCGGATCTCTCACAGATACGCAGTATTTT.

With respect to this clonotype: Just one base apart from a much larger clone, this may be a read error. CDR3 region: CASSNGLTANSPLHF. The DNA for the CDR3 is TGCGCCAGCAGCAATGGCCTGACAGCCAATTCACCCCTCCACTTT. The genes are TRBV4-3 and TRBJ1-6; TRBD1 might be the D (5 bases). CDR3 length equals 15 residues. V gave up 5 bases and J gave up 7 bases, with 15 bases separating them. Germline CDR1 LGHNA, CDR2 YSLEER.

This clonotype was counted only a few times. The chain links TRBV10-3 to TRBJ1-2, with 10 bases lining up with TRBD1. Trimming took 11 bases from V and 6 from J; bases not matched to a gene: 24. The CDR3 totals 18 residues. Germline V gene sequence: CDR1 ENHRY, CDR2 SYGVKD. CDR3 DNA sequence: TGTGCCGCCTCACCACCTCCCCTCGAGGGACAGGGGTACAATGGCTACACCTTC. It is translated as CAASPPPLEGQGYNGYTF.

The chain recombines TRBV5-4 with TRBJ2-1; TRBD1 matches 11 bases. V lost 0 bases to trimming and J lost 7 bases; unmatched junction nucleotides: 3. Germline assignment: CDR1 SGHNT and CDR2 YYREEE (reference sequence). CDR3 length equals 15 residues. The CDR3 reads CASSLAGQGANEQFF. The CDR3 nucleotides read TGTGCCAGCAGCTTGGCTGGACAGGGGGCTAATGAGCAGTTCTTC.

This clonotype appeared many times. V and J are TRBV29-1 and TRBJ2-7; 8 bases fit TRBD2. The CDR3 extends over 14 amino acids. CDR1 is SQVTM, CDR2 ANQGSEA, per germline. V lost 5 bases to trimming and J lost 0 bases; unmatched junction nucleotides: 6. DNA for the CDR3: TGCAGCGTTATTGAAGCGGGAGCCTCCTACGAGCAGTACTTC. This sequence encodes CSVIEAGASYEQYF.

This clonotype was observed a few times. This may stem from a read error, because a much larger clone lies one nucleotide away. J is TRBJ2-5 and V is TRBV20-1; possibly TRBD1 or TRBD2 for D (6 bases each). The CDR3 has 12 amino acids. The germline CDR1 and CDR2 sequences are DFQATT and SNEGSKA (reference sequence). This CDR3 is CSARAGAETQCF. CDR3 nucleotide sequence: TGCAGTGCTAGAGCGGGGGCAGAGACCCAGTGCTTC.

The chain joins TRBV6-1 to TRBJ1-1; TRBD1 might be the D (5 bases). Trimming shortened V by 6 bases and J by 4 bases, and 15 bases separated the two germline ends. Germline assignment: CDR1 MNHNS and CDR2 SASEGT. This CDR3 contains 14 residues. The CDR3 sequence: CASRTDRLGTEAFF. In nucleotides, the CDR3 is TGTGCCAGCAGAACAGACAGATTGGGCACTGAAGCTTTCTTT.

The CDR3 region is CASSQDRGRDEQFF. DNA for the CDR3: TGTGCCAGCAGCCAGGACAGGGGGCGCGATGAGCAGTTCTTC. The V call is TRBV5-4, the J call TRBJ2-1; 11 bases line up with TRBD1. Germline loops: CDR1 SGHNT, CDR2 YYREEE (reference sequence). V lost 4 bases, J lost 8 bases, and 5 bases stayed unmatched. CDR3 length: 14 amino acids.

V gene TRBV15 combines with J gene TRBJ1-1; D gene unclear. Trimming pared 3 bases from V and 5 bases from J, leaving 13 bases between. The CDR3 contains 14 residues. CDR1 and CDR2 from the germline V gene are LNHNV and YYDKDF (reference sequence). Here the CDR3 DNA reads TGTGCCACCAGCAGTCCTACGTCGGGGACTGAAGCTTTCTTT. Protein: CATSSPTSGTEAFF.